The entry below describes one TCR beta chain. The CDR3 is made up of 14 amino acids. V shed 3 bases and J shed 4 bases, with 13 bases lying between them. Germline CDR1 is SQVTM and CDR2 is ANQGSEA. The data belong to a study of shared clonotypes between healthy human individuals. Assay: immunoSEQ multiplex PCR; the TCRdb copy retains only in-frame clones and omits some. The sample contains roughly 2 million clones, approximately 96% of which appear only once. Specimen: naive CD4+ T cells sorted from blood. The subset denotes: CD45RA+ positively selected. The receptor comes from a man aged 18 to 29 in good health. The chain couples TRBV29-1 to TRBJ2-1, with no clear D. DNA of the CDR3: TGCAGCGTTGATGGGATAACCTTTTACAATGAGCAGTTCTTC. This sequence encodes CSVDGITFYNEQFF.